What follows are 30 T cell receptor beta chains derived from one specimen sequenced in a study of technical replicates of blood from a few donors. Profiled with immunoSEQ multiplex PCR; TCRdb holds only in-frame clones, not every one. The sample consists of tens of thousands of clones, roughly 94% of them appearing once. The sequencing input was T cells isolated from PBMCs. Receptors originate from a human donor in good health.

The V call is TRBV18, the J call TRBJ2-1; 8 nucleotides match TRBD1. This CDR3 spans 16 amino acids. Germline trimming cut 4 bases from V and 6 bases from J; bases unmatched to any gene: 11. Germline V CDR1 and CDR2: KGHSH, LQKENI. The CDR3 region has the DNA TGTGCCAGCTCACAAACGCAGGGGGCCCGGTTCAATGAGCAGTTCTTC. Its protein is CASSQTQGARFNEQFF.

The CDR3 protein is CASSGTGYGYTF. The CDR3 nucleotides read TGTGCCAGCTCCGGGACAGGATATGGCTACACCTTC. The chain has TRBV2 and TRBJ1-2, with 8 nucleotides matching TRBD1. The CDR3 runs 12 residues. Germline values: CDR1 SNHLY, CDR2 FYNNEI. After removal of 8 bases from V and 5 bases from J, the junction contained 4 bases not matched to a gene. The full variable domain, completed using reference TRBV2 and TRBJ1-2, is EPEVTQTPSHQVTQMGQEVILRCVPISNHLYFYWYRQILGQKVEFLVSFYNNEISEKSEIFDDQFSVERPDGSNFTLKIRSTKLEDSAMYFCASSGTGYGYTFGSGTRLTVV.

This clone appeared once. Here the CDR3 reads CASSLETGGYTF. CDR3 sequence (DNA): TGTGCCAGCAGCTTGGAGACGGGAGGCTACACCTTC. The J gene is TRBJ1-2, the V gene TRBV5-4; D is undetermined. V lost 0 bases to trimming and J lost 8 bases, with 8 bases between them. The CDR3 consists of 12 residues. Germline V CDR1 and CDR2: SGHNT, YYREEE (reference sequence). The full variable domain, completed using reference TRBV5-4 and TRBJ1-2, is ETGVTQSPTHLIKTRGQQVTLRCSSQSGHNTVSWYQQALGQGPQFIFQYYREEENGRGNFPPRFSGLQFPNYSSELNVNALELDDSALYLCASSLETGGYTFGSGTRLTVV.

This sequence joins TRBV29-1 and TRBJ2-1; 12 positions agree with TRBD1. In germline, CDR1 is SQVTM, CDR2 ANQGSEA. The CDR3 has 14 residues. V lost 7 bases to trimming and J lost 7 bases; unmatched junction nucleotides: 8. CDR3 in amino acids: CSAPRDRGPNEQFF. The CDR3 nucleotides read TGCAGCGCACCCCGGGACAGGGGGCCTAATGAGCAGTTCTTC.

The J gene is TRBJ2-1, the V gene TRBV30, with 8 nucleotides matching TRBD2. Per germline, CDR1 GTSNPN and CDR2 SVGIG (reference sequence). V lost 3 bases to trimming and J lost 10 bases; unmatched junction nucleotides: 5. There are 12 residues in the CDR3. CDR3 sequence reads: CAWRSGGREQFF. CDR3 DNA: TGTGCCTGGAGGAGCGGGGGCCGCGAGCAGTTCTTC.

The chain uses TRBV29-1 and TRBJ2-7; a weak D match, TRBD2 (6 bases). V lost 1 base to trimming and J lost 6 bases, with 10 bases between them. The germline V gene has CDR1 SQVTM and CDR2 ANQGSEA. The CDR3 runs 12 residues. CDR3 in DNA: TGCAGCGTTGAAGGCGCGGGGCTCGAGCAGTACTTC. Its protein product is CSVEGAGLEQYF.

The J gene is TRBJ2-1, the V gene TRBV2; D uncertain. CDR1 SNHLY and CDR2 FYNNEI come from the germline V gene. The ends were cut back, 4 bases at V and 7 bases at J, with 17 bases in the middle. The CDR3 consists of 15 residues. CDR3 amino acids: CASSAGFRSRNEQFF. CDR3 coding DNA: TGTGCCAGCAGTGCCGGGTTCCGCAGTAGAAATGAGCAGTTCTTC. Based on the CDR3 plus reference TRBV2 and TRBJ2-1, the full variable domain is EPEVTQTPSHQVTQMGQEVILRCVPISNHLYFYWYRQILGQKVEFLVSFYNNEISEKSEIFDDQFSVERPDGSNFTLKIRSTKLEDSAMYFCASSAGFRSRNEQFFGPGTRLTVL.

This clone was seen a single time. V usage is TRBV30 and J usage is TRBJ2-3, with D perhaps TRBD2 (5 bases). Germline CDR1 reads GTSNPN; CDR2 reads SVGIG (reference sequence). V lost 2 bases and J 4 bases, leaving 22 bases between the germline ends. This CDR3 is 17 amino acids long. In DNA form, the CDR3 reads TGTGCCTGGAGTACGTCGGGATCGCTGGGTGGGGCAGATACGCAGTATTTT. This codes for CAWSTSGSLGGADTQYF.

The CDR3 DNA reads as TGCGCCAGCAGCTTGATAGTCAACAATGAGCAGTTCTTC. Translating it yields CASSLIVNNEQFF. The V gene is TRBV5-1, the J gene TRBJ2-1; no definite D call. CDR1 and CDR2 from the germline V gene are SGHRS and YFSETQ. The CDR3 loop spans 13 amino acids. Trimming left V 1 base short and J 5 bases short, with 7 bases between.

The V gene is TRBV6-1, the J gene TRBJ2-1, with TRBD2 identical over 7 bases. Germline CDR1 is MNHNS and CDR2 is SASEGT. The CDR3 covers 12 residues. Losses at the gene ends were 7 bases for V and 7 bases for J; bases not matched to a gene: 4. The CDR3 bases are TGTGCCAGCACCGTAGCGGGTAATGAGCAGTTCTTC. Protein sequence: CASTVAGNEQFF.

This clone came up a few times. The V gene is TRBV28, the J gene TRBJ1-1; weak D call: TRBD1 (6 bases). V lost 4 bases, J lost 7 bases, and 13 bases lay in between. The germline V gene has CDR1 MDHEN and CDR2 SYDVKM. The CDR3 is 13 amino acids. As DNA, the CDR3 is TGTGCCAGCAGTTCTCAGGGGAGGGGTGAAGCTTTCTTT. Protein sequence: CASSSQGRGEAFF.

The genes are TRBV29-1 and TRBJ2-1; D possibly corresponds to TRBD2 (5 bases). Germline CDR1 and CDR2: SQVTM and ANQGSEA. This CDR3 spans 15 amino acids. Trimming took off 0 bases at V and 2 bases at J, with 11 bases between the two ends. The chain's CDR3 is CSVEDLIATYNEQFF. In DNA form, the CDR3 reads TGCAGCGTTGAAGATCTGATAGCGACCTACAATGAGCAGTTCTTC.

The CDR3 spells CASSPPGTGLNEQFF. CDR3 coding DNA: TGTGCCAGCAGTCCGCCCGGGACTGGCTTAAATGAGCAGTTCTTC. The V call is TRBV28, the J call TRBJ2-1, with D possibly TRBD2 on 6 matching bases. Trimming pared 5 bases from V and 7 bases from J, leaving 18 bases between. This CDR3 region has 15 residues. Germline values: CDR1 MDHEN, CDR2 SYDVKM.

J is TRBJ2-3 and V is TRBV27; D is perhaps TRBD2 (5 bases). V was cut by 3 bases and J by 6 bases, with 16 bases left in between. The length of the CDR3 is 15 residues. CDR1 and CDR2 (germline): MNHEY, SMNVEV (reference sequence). CDR3 in amino acids: CASSFSGGLIDTQYF. In DNA, the CDR3 is TGTGCCAGCAGTTTCAGCGGAGGCCTAATTGATACGCAGTATTTT.

The chain uses TRBV5-6 and TRBJ1-2, with 9 nucleotides matching TRBD1. Per germline, CDR1 SGHDT and CDR2 YYEEEE. V trimming: 4 bases; J trimming: 14 bases; junction bases outside the gene matches: 6. The CDR3 extends over 11 amino acids. This CDR3 reads CASSQTGGLTF. The CDR3 nucleotides are TGTGCCAGCAGCCAGACAGGGGGTTTGACCTTC. Using reference TRBV5-6 and TRBJ1-2 for the parts outside the CDR3, the full variable domain is DAGVTQSPTHLIKTRGQQVTLRCSPKSGHDTVSWYQQALGQGPQFIFQYYEEEERQRGNFPDRFSGHQFPNYSSELNVNALLLGDSALYLCASSQTGGLTFGSGTRLTVV.

J is TRBJ2-5 and V is TRBV5-4, with TRBD2 identical over 12 bases. Germline trimming cut 4 bases from V and 2 bases from J; bases unmatched to any gene: 3. The CDR3 is 15 amino acids. Germline V gene sequence: CDR1 SGHNT, CDR2 YYREEE (reference sequence). CDR3 protein: CASSRGLAGQETQYF. The CDR3 DNA reads as TGTGCCAGCAGCCGAGGACTAGCGGGACAAGAGACCCAGTACTTC. Combining the CDR3 with reference TRBV5-4 and TRBJ2-5 gives the whole variable domain ETGVTQSPTHLIKTRGQQVTLRCSSQSGHNTVSWYQQALGQGPQFIFQYYREEENGRGNFPPRFSGLQFPNYSSELNVNALELDDSALYLCASSRGLAGQETQYFGPGTRLLVL.

CDR3 DNA: TGTGCCACCAGCTTCGAGACGAGAGGAAAACTGTTTTTT. Its translation is CATSFETRGKLFF. The chain combines TRBV15 with TRBJ1-4; D is uncertain. V lost 5 bases and J 10 bases, leaving 14 bases between the germline ends. The length of the CDR3 is 13 residues. Germline lookup yields CDR1 LNHNV and CDR2 YYDKDF (reference sequence).

This chain connects TRBV20-1 to TRBJ1-1; D gene unclear. Trimming pared 3 bases from V and 5 bases from J, leaving 7 bases between. Germline CDR1 is DFQATT and CDR2 is SNEGSKA (reference sequence). The CDR3 runs to 11 residues. This CDR3 is CSASSTTEAFF. CDR3 nucleotide sequence: TGCAGTGCTAGTTCAACTACTGAAGCTTTCTTT.

The gene calls are TRBV6-5 and TRBJ1-2; D might be TRBD1 (6 bases). The CDR3 loop spans 13 amino acids. V was clipped by 2 bases and J by 6 bases, with 10 bases between them. Germline assignment: CDR1 MNHEY and CDR2 SVGAGI. CDR3 DNA: TGTGCCAGCAGTTACCAATCAGGGGATGGCTACACCTTC. It is translated as CASSYQSGDGYTF.

This rearrangement joins TRBV28 to TRBJ2-7, with 11 nucleotides matching TRBD2. Trimming took 5 bases from V and 6 from J; bases not matched to a gene: 9. Per the germline V gene, CDR1 is MDHEN and CDR2 is SYDVKM. This CDR3 contains 15 residues. The CDR3 region is CASSQPLAGAGEQYF. CDR3 DNA sequence: TGTGCCAGCAGTCAACCACTAGCGGGAGCTGGCGAGCAGTACTTC.

The chain joins TRBV7-9 to TRBJ2-3; D is perhaps TRBD1 (6 bases). The CDR3 extends over 15 amino acids. Germline CDR1 and CDR2: SEHNR and FQNEAQ (reference sequence). Trimming shortened V by 5 bases and J by 1 base, and 13 bases separated the two germline ends. This CDR3 reads CASSRTVFGTDTQYF. CDR3 bases: TGTGCCAGCAGCCGGACAGTGTTCGGCACAGATACGCAGTATTTT.

This chain uses TRBV7-3 with TRBJ1-1, with D possibly matching TRBD1 (5 bases). V lost 5 bases and J 8 bases, leaving 24 bases between the germline ends. Per the germline V gene, CDR1 is SGHTA and CDR2 is FQGTGA. The CDR3 contains 16 residues. This chain's CDR3 is CASSALGPTTRGEAFF. The CDR3 DNA reads TGTGCCAGCAGCGCCCTCGGTCCGACAACCCGGGGGGAAGCTTTCTTT. The full variable domain, in which reference TRBV7-3 and TRBJ1-1 provide the parts outside the CDR3, is GAGVSQTPSNKVTEKGKYVELRCDPISGHTALYWYRQSLGQGPEFLIYFQGTGAADDSGLPNDRFFAVRPEGSVSTLKIQRTERGDSAVYLCASSALGPTTRGEAFFGQGTRLTVV.

The chain is built from TRBV5-1 and TRBJ2-3; TRBD2 matches 7 bases. CDR3 length: 15 amino acids. The germline V gene encodes CDR1 SGHRS and CDR2 YFSETQ. Losses at the gene ends were 2 bases for V and 0 bases for J; bases not matched to a gene: 3. The CDR3 reads CASSLSGASTDTQYF. CDR3 in DNA: TGCGCCAGCAGCTTAAGCGGGGCCAGCACAGATACGCAGTATTTT.

This chain links TRBV25-1 with TRBJ2-2; D possibly corresponds to TRBD1 (6 bases). This CDR3 region has 17 residues. Germline CDR1 and CDR2: MGHDK and SYGVNS. The germline V and J ends were trimmed by 6 bases and 0 bases, with 17 bases remaining between them. CDR3 coding DNA: TGTGCCAGCAGACAGGGACCCACCAGTACGAACACCGGGGAGCTGTTTTTT. It translates to CASRQGPTSTNTGELFF.

This sequence joins TRBV5-4 and TRBJ2-7; 9 bases line up with TRBD2. V shed 0 bases, J shed 3 bases, and the junction held 10 bases outside the gene matches. Germline-derived CDR1 and CDR2 are SGHNT and YYREEE (reference sequence). This CDR3 comprises 17 residues. The CDR3 protein is CASSLASSGGFIYEQYF. CDR3 bases: TGTGCCAGCAGCTTGGCTAGTAGCGGGGGCTTTATCTACGAGCAGTACTTC. The full variable domain, its missing parts supplied by reference TRBV5-4 and TRBJ2-7, is ETGVTQSPTHLIKTRGQQVTLRCSSQSGHNTVSWYQQALGQGPQFIFQYYREEENGRGNFPPRFSGLQFPNYSSELNVNALELDDSALYLCASSLASSGGFIYEQYFGPGTRLTVT.

The chain uses TRBV9 and TRBJ1-1; D remains unclear. Trimming removed 0 bases from V and 2 bases from J, with 8 bases in between. The CDR3 covers 14 residues. Germline-derived CDR1 and CDR2 are SGDLS and YYNGEE. CDR3 nucleotides: TGTGCCAGCAGCGTAGGGGCAGATAACACTGAAGCTTTCTTT. Amino acids: CASSVGADNTEAFF.

V gene TRBV19 combines with J gene TRBJ1-5; 7 nucleotides align to TRBD1. The junction had 13 bases not matched to a gene; V was cut back by 5 bases and J by 6 bases. The CDR3 is 16 residues long. Germline CDR1 reads LNHDA; CDR2 reads SQIVND (reference sequence). Here the CDR3 DNA reads TGTGCCAGTAGTGCGGACCGGGCAGGGGGAGGTCAGCCCCAGCATTTT. Translated, it gives CASSADRAGGGQPQHF.

V is TRBV29-1 and J is TRBJ2-6; D not certain. This CDR3 is built from 13 residues. V was shortened by 5 bases and J by 0 bases, with 5 bases between the two germline ends. Germline V gene lookup returns CDR1 SQVTM and CDR2 ANQGSEA. In DNA, the CDR3 is TGCAGCGTTTGGGCCTCTGGGGCCAACGTCCTGACTTTC. It yields the protein CSVWASGANVLTF.

The gene calls are TRBV4-1 and TRBJ2-7; tentatively, D is TRBD1 (6 bases). This CDR3 comprises 14 residues. The germline gives CDR1 MGHRA, CDR2 YSYEKL. The V gene lost 1 base and the J gene lost 3 bases, with 10 bases spanning the gap. CDR3 DNA: TGCGCCAGCAGCCAAGGGGACACCATCTACGAGCAGTACTTC. This codes for CASSQGDTIYEQYF.

The chain carries TRBV5-6 and TRBJ2-6, with TRBD2 as a possible D gene (5 bases). The length of the CDR3 is 16 residues. V was shortened by 7 bases and J by 2 bases, with 16 bases between the two germline ends. Germline CDR1 and CDR2: SGHDT and YYEEEE. CDR3: CASGILWGAGANVLTF. The CDR3 nucleotides read TGTGCCAGCGGAATCCTGTGGGGAGCTGGGGCCAACGTCCTGACTTTC.